Listed here are 10 T cell receptor beta chains from one sample, sequenced in a study of blood T cell repertoires in COVID-19. Repertoires were generated with immunoSEQ multiplex PCR, while TCRdb's copy carries only in-frame clones and drops some. The profile shows over 65,000 clones, over 70% of them singletons. Sample: peripheral blood. The source of these receptors is a woman aged 40-49 years with active or convalescent COVID-19.

A single count supports this clone. V and J are TRBV6-1 and TRBJ2-7; 8 bases are a match to TRBD2. Unmatched junction bases numbered 11, after V lost 3 bases and J lost 13 bases. Per germline, CDR1 MNHNS and CDR2 SASEGT. CDR3 size: 13 residues. The CDR3 protein is CASSDGSGTVVYF. DNA of the CDR3: TGTGCCAGCAGTGACGGTAGCGGGACCGTAGTTTACTTC.

This chain connects TRBV7-2 to TRBJ1-5, with 9 bases fitting TRBD1. The CDR3 has 15 amino acids. With V trimmed by 5 bases and J by 4 bases, 6 bases remained unmatched. The germline V gene has CDR1 SGHTA and CDR2 FQGNSA. CDR3 nucleotide sequence: TGTGCCAGCAGCCAGGGACAGGGCCGGAATCAGCCCCAGCATTTT. Translating it yields CASSQGQGRNQPQHF.

The chain links TRBV5-1 to TRBJ2-5, with D perhaps TRBD1 (6 bases). This CDR3 has 18 amino acids. V was cut by 0 bases and J by 4 bases, with 22 bases left in between. The germline V gene has CDR1 SGHRS and CDR2 YFSETQ. CDR3: CASSLEGTGWARRETQYF. CDR3 sequence (DNA): TGCGCCAGCAGCTTGGAGGGTACAGGGTGGGCCAGGAGAGAGACCCAGTACTTC. Combining the CDR3 with reference TRBV5-1 and TRBJ2-5 gives the whole variable domain KAGVTQTPRYLIKTRGQQVTLSCSPISGHRSVSWYQQTPGQGLQFLFEYFSETQRNKGNFPGRFSGRQFSNSRSEMNVSTLELGDSALYLCASSLEGTGWARRETQYFGPGTRLLVL.

This clone was detected once. The chain is built from TRBV18 and TRBJ2-1; D may be TRBD1 (5 bases). V dropped 5 bases and J dropped 0 bases, with 17 bases sitting between them. This CDR3 is built from 17 residues. CDR1 is KGHSH, CDR2 LQKENI, per germline. CDR3 sequence (DNA): TGTGCCAGCTCAACCCTCACAGCCGACAGCTCCTACAATGAGCAGTTCTTC. Residues: CASSTLTADSSYNEQFF.

As to this clone: Other DNA sequences of this sample code for an identical CDR3. The chain employs TRBV5-4 and TRBJ2-3, with D perhaps TRBD2 (6 bases). Per germline, CDR1 SGHNT and CDR2 YYREEE (reference sequence). There are 14 residues in the CDR3. V was cut by 0 bases and J by 4 bases, with 9 bases left in between. The chain's CDR3 is CASSLAGGADTQYF. DNA of the CDR3: TGTGCCAGCAGCTTGGCCGGAGGGGCAGATACGCAGTATTTT. Drawing the rest from reference TRBV5-4 and TRBJ2-3, the complete variable domain is ETGVTQSPTHLIKTRGQQVTLRCSSQSGHNTVSWYQQALGQGPQFIFQYYREEENGRGNFPPRFSGLQFPNYSSELNVNALELDDSALYLCASSLAGGADTQYFGPGTRLTVL.

The gene calls are TRBV6-5 and TRBJ1-4; D is unresolved. Germline V CDR1 and CDR2: MNHEY, SVGAGI. Trimming left V 2 bases short and J 8 bases short, with 15 bases between. CDR3 length equals 15 residues. The CDR3 loop reads CASSYGPFGDEKLFF. In nucleotides, the CDR3 is TGTGCCAGCAGTTACGGTCCCTTCGGAGACGAAAAACTGTTTTTT.

J is TRBJ2-1 and V is TRBV11-3, with 7 bases fitting TRBD2. V shed 4 bases, J shed 3 bases, and the junction held 12 bases outside the gene matches. The germline CDR1 and CDR2 sequences are SGHNT and YENEEA. The CDR3 contains 17 residues. The DNA for the CDR3 is TGTGCCAGCAGCTCGCCCCTGGGAGGGGCTTACTACAATGAGCAGTTCTTC. This sequence encodes CASSSPLGGAYYNEQFF.

The gene calls are TRBV5-1 and TRBJ2-7; no reliable D call. This CDR3 is built from 12 residues. CDR1 SGHRS and CDR2 YFSETQ come from the germline V gene. V dropped 4 bases and J dropped 3 bases, with 8 bases sitting between them. The CDR3 DNA is TGCGCCAGCAGCCCGACACTCTACGAGCAGTACTTC. This gives the protein CASSPTLYEQYF. The full variable domain, rest sourced from reference TRBV5-1 and TRBJ2-7, is KAGVTQTPRYLIKTRGQQVTLSCSPISGHRSVSWYQQTPGQGLQFLFEYFSETQRNKGNFPGRFSGRQFSNSRSEMNVSTLELGDSALYLCASSPTLYEQYFGPGTRLTVT.

This clone was seen more than once but under ten times. This chain links TRBV6-4 with TRBJ1-1; D unclear. The CDR3 runs 15 residues. Trimming shortened V by 4 bases and J by 5 bases, and 17 bases separated the two germline ends. From germline, CDR1 is MRHNA and CDR2 SNTAGT. CDR3 sequence (DNA): TGTGCCAGCAGTGCCTCGGCGGGTGGCGGTACTGAAGCTTTCTTT. This encodes CASSASAGGGTEAFF.

The V gene is TRBV7-2, the J gene TRBJ1-2, with 7 bases fitting TRBD1. Germline V gene data show CDR1 as SGHTA and CDR2 as FQGNSA. CDR3 length equals 15 residues. The ends lost 5 bases at V and 5 bases at J; junction bases unmatched: 11. The CDR3 sequence is CASSRDSGFFYGYTF. CDR3 coding DNA: TGTGCCAGCAGCCGGGACAGCGGGTTTTTTTATGGCTACACCTTC.